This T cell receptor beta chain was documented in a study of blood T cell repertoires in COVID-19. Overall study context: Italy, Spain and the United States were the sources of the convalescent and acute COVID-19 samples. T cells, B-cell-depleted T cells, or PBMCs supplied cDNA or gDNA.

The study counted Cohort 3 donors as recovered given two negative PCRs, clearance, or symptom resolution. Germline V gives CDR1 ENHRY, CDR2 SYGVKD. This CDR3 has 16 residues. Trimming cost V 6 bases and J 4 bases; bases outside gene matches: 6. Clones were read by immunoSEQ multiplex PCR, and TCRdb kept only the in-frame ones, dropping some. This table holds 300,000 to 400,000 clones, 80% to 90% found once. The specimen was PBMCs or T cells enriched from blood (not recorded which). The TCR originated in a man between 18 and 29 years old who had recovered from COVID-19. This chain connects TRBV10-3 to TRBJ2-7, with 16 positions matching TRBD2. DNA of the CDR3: TGTGCCATCAGCGGGACTAGCGGGGGGGCAGGGTACGAGCAGTACTTC. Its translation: CAISGTSGGAGYEQYF.